These 32 T cell receptor beta chains came from one sample sequenced in a study of tumor T cells in aggressive B-cell lymphoma (dated by TCRdb to 2015 to 2018). Receptor amplification or capture employed the immunoSEQ multiplex PCR assay. TCRdb provides this immuneACCESS table in a form limited to in-frame rearrangements. Some clones are lacking; in checked studies, under half of them reflect an unresolved V gene, and why the rest are absent is not known. The sample contains 2,000 to 2,500 clones, more than 85% of them found a single time. Of the sample, less than 3.5% falls within the top ten clones. The sequenced material came from tumor tissue. All receptors come from an adult with diffuse large B cell lymphoma.

V is TRBV18 and J is TRBJ2-2, with 8 nucleotides matching TRBD1. CDR1 is KGHSH, CDR2 LQKENI, per germline. The trim removed 3 bases at V and 4 bases at J, leaving 4 bases unmatched. The length of the CDR3 is 15 residues. Here the CDR3 reads CASSPDREFTGELFF. In nucleotides, the CDR3 is TGTGCCAGCTCACCGGACAGGGAGTTCACCGGGGAGCTGTTTTTT.

The rearrangement links TRBV7-9 to TRBJ1-1, with D unclear. There are 13 residues in the CDR3. The V end lost 1 base, the J end lost 5 bases, and 8 bases lay between the germline ends. Germline assignment: CDR1 SEHNR and CDR2 FQNEAQ (reference sequence). This CDR3 reads CASSLVRWTEAFF. CDR3 in DNA: TGTGCCAGCAGCTTAGTACGGTGGACTGAAGCTTTCTTT.

This clone was picked up one time. This chain uses TRBV7-6 with TRBJ2-1; D unresolved. Trimming removed 5 bases from V and 1 base from J, with 12 bases in between. The CDR3 spans 15 residues. Germline lookup yields CDR1 SGHVS and CDR2 FNYEAQ. CDR3 amino acids: CASSGAGRSYNEQFF. As DNA, the CDR3 is TGTGCCAGCAGCGGAGCCGGAAGGTCCTACAATGAGCAGTTCTTC.

The gene calls are TRBV29-1 and TRBJ2-5; D not certain. V was cut by 3 bases and J by 5 bases, with 13 bases left in between. CDR3 size: 13 residues. Germline CDR1 and CDR2: SQVTM and ANQGSEA. This CDR3 is CSVDVRPAETQYF. The CDR3 bases are TGCAGCGTTGATGTCAGGCCTGCGGAGACCCAGTACTTC. Looking up the rest from reference TRBV29-1 and TRBJ2-5 gives the full variable domain: SAVISQKPSRDICQRGTSLTIQCQVDSQVTMMFWYRQQPGQSLTLIATANQGSEATYESGFVIDKFPISRPNLTFSTLTVSNMSPEDSSIYLCSVDVRPAETQYFGPGTRLLVL.

This clone was observed a single time. CDR3 DNA sequence: TGTGCCAGCAGCTACGGACAGCTCACTGAAGCTTTCTTT. Protein product: CASSYGQLTEAFF. V gene TRBV7-2 combines with J gene TRBJ1-1, with a tentative D call TRBD1 (6 bases). CDR3 length: 13 residues. Trimming cost V 4 bases and J 4 bases, with 10 bases left between them. The germline CDR1 and CDR2 sequences are SGHTA and FQGNSA.

V and J are TRBV28 and TRBJ2-1, with D perhaps matching TRBD2 (6 bases). CDR1 and CDR2 from the germline V gene are MDHEN and SYDVKM. Trimming took off 8 bases at V and 8 bases at J, with 19 bases between the two ends. The CDR3 spans 14 residues. The DNA for the CDR3 is TGTGCCAGCTCAAGAGCGGGTCGCCTCGATGAGCAGTTCTTC. Protein: CASSRAGRLDEQFF. Drawing the rest from reference TRBV28 and TRBJ2-1, the complete variable domain is DVKVTQSSRYLVKRTGEKVFLECVQDMDHENMFWYRQDPGLGLRLIYFSYDVKMKEKGDIPEGYSVSREKKERFSLILESASTNQTSMYLCASSRAGRLDEQFFGPGTRLTVL.

The chain uses TRBV19 and TRBJ1-2; the D is unclear. Germline assignment: CDR1 LNHDA and CDR2 SQIVND (reference sequence). The CDR3 sequence is 12 residues long. V lost 3 bases to trimming and J lost 8 bases, with 10 bases between them. CDR3 sequence reads: CASSIGVGGYTF. CDR3 sequence (DNA): TGTGCCAGTAGTATCGGGGTGGGAGGCTACACCTTC.

The chain combines TRBV18 with TRBJ1-1; D unresolved. V was trimmed by 2 bases and J by 6 bases, leaving 4 bases between them. This CDR3 is built from 11 residues. Germline lookup yields CDR1 KGHSH and CDR2 LQKENI. CDR3 sequence (DNA): TGTGCCAGCTCACCAGGCCCTGAAGCTTTCTTT. Encoded protein: CASSPGPEAFF.

The chain carries TRBV2 and TRBJ2-7; D is perhaps TRBD1 (5 bases). The CDR3 consists of 12 residues. The germline V gene has CDR1 SNHLY and CDR2 FYNNEI. In nucleotides, the CDR3 is TGTGCTAGTTCACAGGCGTTCTACGAGCAGTACTTC. It yields the protein CASSQAFYEQYF.

This clone was seen a single time. The CDR3, as DNA: TGTGCCAGCAGCTTGGTTGGGGCCTGGGGCACTGAAGCTTTCTTT. Translation gives CASSLVGAWGTEAFF. The chain recombines TRBV5-6 with TRBJ1-1; weak D call: TRBD1 (5 bases). With 0 bases removed from V and 4 bases from J, the gap between germline ends came to 13 bases. The CDR3 extends over 15 amino acids. The germline V gene encodes CDR1 SGHDT and CDR2 YYEEEE.

The chain couples TRBV7-2 to TRBJ1-2; the D gene is possibly TRBD1 (6 bases). The CDR3 length is 13 residues. Trimming shortened V by 5 bases and J by 5 bases, and 12 bases separated the two germline ends. Germline CDR1 is SGHTA and CDR2 is FQGNSA. The DNA for the CDR3 is TGTGCCAGCAGCACCGGGACACTGTATGGCTACACCTTC. This sequence encodes CASSTGTLYGYTF.

The chain is built from TRBV28 and TRBJ2-7; 9 nucleotides agree with TRBD1. This CDR3 comprises 13 residues. Germline trimming cut 8 bases from V and 3 bases from J; bases unmatched to any gene: 5. CDR1 is MDHEN, CDR2 SYDVKM, per germline. CDR3 nucleotides: TGTGCCAGCGGGACAGGGAATTTCTACGAGCAGTACTTC. It specifies CASGTGNFYEQYF.

This rearrangement joins TRBV9 to TRBJ2-1; D call uncertain. The CDR3 runs 16 residues. CDR1 SGDLS and CDR2 YYNGEE come from the germline V gene. Trimming removed 0 bases at V and 0 bases at J, with 10 bases between. The CDR3 coding sequence is TGTGCCAGCAGCGTAGGTCCCGCGAGCTCCTACAATGAGCAGTTCTTC. Amino acids: CASSVGPASSYNEQFF.

The rearrangement links TRBV20-1 to TRBJ1-2; unclear D gene. V was shortened by 3 bases and J by 5 bases, with 7 bases between the two germline ends. In germline, CDR1 is DFQATT, CDR2 SNEGSKA (reference sequence). The length of the CDR3 is 11 residues. The DNA of the CDR3 is TGCAGTGCTAGTAACCTATATGGCTACACCTTC. Translation gives CSASNLYGYTF.

The chain couples TRBV30 to TRBJ2-3, with D possibly TRBD1 on 5 matching bases. V was cut by 1 base and J by 0 bases, with 5 bases left in between. The CDR3 runs 13 residues. Germline loops: CDR1 GTSNPN, CDR2 SVGIG (reference sequence). This CDR3 reads CAWSEGSTDTQYF. CDR3 nucleotide sequence: TGTGCCTGGAGTGAGGGGAGCACAGATACGCAGTATTTT.

The genes are TRBV5-8 and TRBJ2-6; D gene uncertain. The V gene lost 6 bases and the J gene lost 4 bases, with 20 bases spanning the gap. The CDR3 covers 17 residues. Germline V CDR1 and CDR2: SGHTS, YDEGEE. DNA for the CDR3: TGTGCCAGCATATTGACATATCTTAGTTCCGGGGCCAACGTCCTGACTTTC. Its translation is CASILTYLSSGANVLTF.

The chain combines TRBV4-1 with TRBJ2-7; 8 bases are a match to TRBD2. Trimming cost V 0 bases and J 4 bases; bases outside gene matches: 11. The CDR3 length is 17 residues. CDR1 and CDR2 (germline): MGHRA, YSYEKL. The CDR3 region is CASSQDPRPGLEYEQYF. CDR3 DNA: TGCGCCAGCAGCCAAGATCCCCGACCGGGACTAGAGTACGAGCAGTACTTC.

The chain links TRBV28 to TRBJ1-1; 7 nucleotides line up with TRBD1. CDR1 is MDHEN, CDR2 SYDVKM, per germline. The CDR3 runs 14 residues. V was pared by 5 bases and J by 6 bases, with 9 bases of the junction left unmatched. CDR3 amino acids: CASSLKQGSAEAFF. CDR3 nucleotides: TGTGCCAGCAGTCTCAAACAGGGGAGCGCTGAAGCTTTCTTT.

The chain joins TRBV21-1 to TRBJ2-3; the table's D call, TRBD2, was not checked against the DNA. TRBV21-1 represents a pseudogene. The CDR3 spans 17 residues. DNA of the CDR3: TGTGCCAGCAGCAAAATTGTAGCGGAGCTAAATTCCCTAGCGCAGTATTTT. Its translation: CASSKIVAELNSLAQYF.

V and J are TRBV5-8 and TRBJ1-5; D perhaps matches TRBD1 (5 bases). Germline CDR1 SGHTS, CDR2 YDEGEE. The CDR3 totals 15 residues. Between the trimmed V and J ends, which lost 0 bases and 7 bases, there was a span of 14 bases. CDR3 nucleotides: TGTGCCAGCAGCTTGGATGGGGCCCGGCGACAGCCCCAGCATTTT. Amino acid sequence: CASSLDGARRQPQHF.

The V call is TRBV5-1, the J call TRBJ1-4; the D gene is possibly TRBD1 (5 bases). The germline V and J ends were trimmed by 3 bases and 0 bases, with 6 bases remaining between them. The CDR3 spans 14 residues. Per germline, CDR1 SGHRS and CDR2 YFSETQ. The CDR3 nucleotides are TGCGCCAGCAGCTCGGGGGCAACTAATGAAAAACTGTTTTTT. Its protein is CASSSGATNEKLFF.

For this clone: At the DNA level, this CDR3 is encoded by other sequences in the same sample as well. The V and J genes are TRBV9 and TRBJ2-4; D ambiguous. The CDR3 contains 15 residues. Trimming stripped 3 bases from V and 4 bases from J, with 14 bases between. Germline V gene lookup returns CDR1 SGDLS and CDR2 YYNGEE. The CDR3 protein is CASSADSSAKNIQYF. CDR3 DNA sequence: TGTGCCAGCAGCGCAGACTCCTCAGCTAAAAACATTCAGTACTTC.

This clone came up once. The chain links TRBV4-1 to TRBJ2-3, with a weak D call TRBD1 (5 bases). The V and J ends lost 0 bases and 1 base respectively, with 5 bases between them. Germline CDR1 MGHRA, CDR2 YSYEKL. The CDR3 contains 14 residues. This CDR3 is CASSQEGRTDTQYF. Here the CDR3 DNA reads TGCGCCAGCAGCCAAGAGGGGCGCACAGATACGCAGTATTTT.

This clone was recorded a few times. This rearrangement joins TRBV13 to TRBJ2-7; a possible D gene is TRBD2 (5 bases). This CDR3 is built from 13 residues. The germline V gene encodes CDR1 PRHDT and CDR2 FYEKMQ (reference sequence). V lost 4 bases and J lost 6, with 13 bases in between. The CDR3 spells CASSSPSTSEQYF. DNA of the CDR3: TGTGCCAGCAGCTCACCTAGCACCAGCGAGCAGTACTTC. The full variable domain, with the rest looked up from reference TRBV13 and TRBJ2-7, is AAGVIQSPRHLIKEKRETATLKCYPIPRHDTVYWYQQGPGQDPQFLISFYEKMQSDKGSIPDRFSAQQFSDYHSELNMSSLELGDSALYFCASSSPSTSEQYFGPGTRLTVT.

The genes are TRBV28 and TRBJ2-7; a possible D gene is TRBD1 (6 bases). Trimming stripped 6 bases from V and 2 bases from J, with 17 bases between. This CDR3 spans 15 amino acids. Per germline, CDR1 MDHEN and CDR2 SYDVKM. The CDR3 DNA reads TGTGCCAGCAGCTTACAACAGGGCGATACCTACGAGCAGTACTTC. It yields the protein CASSLQQGDTYEQYF. The whole variable domain, filled in from reference TRBV28 and TRBJ2-7, reads DVKVTQSSRYLVKRTGEKVFLECVQDMDHENMFWYRQDPGLGLRLIYFSYDVKMKEKGDIPEGYSVSREKKERFSLILESASTNQTSMYLCASSLQQGDTYEQYFGPGTRLTVT.

The genes are TRBV30 and TRBJ1-2; weak D call: TRBD1 (6 bases). Deletions cut 8 bases from V and 2 bases from J, with 18 bases between. The CDR3 has 14 residues. Germline V lookup: CDR1 GTSNPN, CDR2 SVGIG (reference sequence). The CDR3 DNA is TGTGCCGGCCGAAGCCGGGACATCAACTATGGCTACACCTTC. Its protein product is CAGRSRDINYGYTF. Together with reference TRBV30 and TRBJ1-2, the CDR3 gives the full variable domain: SQTIHQWPATLVQPVGSPLSLECTVEGTSNPNLYWYRQAAGRGLQLLFYSVGIGQISSEVPQNLSASRPQDRQFILSSKKLLLSDSGFYLCAGRSRDINYGYTFGSGTRLTVV.

The V and J genes are TRBV27 and TRBJ2-3, with 8 bases fitting TRBD1. The CDR3 has 12 amino acids. Germline trimming cut 6 bases from V and 6 bases from J; bases unmatched to any gene: 2. In germline, CDR1 is MNHEY, CDR2 SMNVEV (reference sequence). The CDR3 region has the DNA TGTGCCAGCAGCTACAGGGGGGATACGCAGTATTTT. Residues: CASSYRGDTQYF.

This clone appeared a single time. Mismatch with germline at one junction end may stem from a read error. The chain recombines TRBV4-3 with TRBJ2-7; D is unresolved. The CDR3 spans 15 residues. The germline gives CDR1 LGHNA, CDR2 YSLEER. This CDR3 is CASSQDLFRSDEQYF. The CDR3 DNA reads as TGCGCCAGCAGTCAAGATTTATTTCGGTCTGACGAGCAGTACTTC.

The CDR3 DNA follows: TGTGCCAGCAGGAGGTACGGGAGGACTAATGAAAAACTGTTTTTT. Translated: CASRRYGRTNEKLFF. The chain is built from TRBV11-2 and TRBJ1-4; D gene uncertain. Germline V gives CDR1 SGHAT, CDR2 FQNNGV. CDR3 length: 15 amino acids. Trimming cost V 6 bases and J 2 bases, with 13 bases left between them.

The chain employs TRBV7-9 and TRBJ2-5, with 13 bases matching TRBD2. V lost 4 bases, J lost 11 bases, and 22 bases stayed unmatched. The germline V gene has CDR1 SEHNR and CDR2 FQNEAQ (reference sequence). The CDR3 totals 19 residues. CDR3 sequence reads: CASSSPTGLAGLSSYEQYF. As DNA, the CDR3 is TGTGCCAGCAGCTCGCCAACGGGACTAGCGGGGTTGAGCTCCTATGAGCAGTACTTC.

The chain recombines TRBV5-6 with TRBJ2-5; 8 bases align to TRBD1. After removal of 8 bases from V and 4 bases from J, the junction contained 13 bases not matched to a gene. Germline CDR1 is SGHDT and CDR2 is YYEEEE. The CDR3 consists of 15 residues. Here the CDR3 DNA reads TGTGCCAGTAATAGACAGGGGCCTGGCGTAGAGACCCAGTACTTC. This codes for CASNRQGPGVETQYF.

This clone came up once. The chain uses TRBV6-5 and TRBJ2-7, with 13 nucleotides matching TRBD2. V lost 6 bases to trimming and J lost 2 bases; unmatched junction nucleotides: 4. The V gene's germline CDR1 is MNHEY and CDR2 SVGAGI. The CDR3 has 15 residues. CDR3 residues: CASSWTSGGPYEQYF. CDR3 bases: TGTGCCAGCAGCTGGACTAGCGGGGGACCCTACGAGCAGTACTTC.